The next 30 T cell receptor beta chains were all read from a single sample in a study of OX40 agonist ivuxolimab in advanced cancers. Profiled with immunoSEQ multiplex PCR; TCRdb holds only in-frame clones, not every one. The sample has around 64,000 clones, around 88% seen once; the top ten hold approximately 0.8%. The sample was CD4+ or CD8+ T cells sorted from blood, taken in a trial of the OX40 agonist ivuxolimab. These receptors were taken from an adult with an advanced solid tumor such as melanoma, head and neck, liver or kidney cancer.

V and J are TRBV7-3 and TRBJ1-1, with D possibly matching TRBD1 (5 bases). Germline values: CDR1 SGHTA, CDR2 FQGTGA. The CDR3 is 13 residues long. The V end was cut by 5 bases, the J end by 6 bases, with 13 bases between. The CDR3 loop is CASSQGRDAEAFF. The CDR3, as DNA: TGTGCCAGCAGCCAGGGCAGGGATGCTGAAGCTTTCTTT.

This CDR3 is CASSSGSYGYTF. CDR3 coding DNA: TGTGCCAGCAGTTCGGGGTCCTATGGCTACACCTTC. V and J are TRBV2 and TRBJ1-2; D is uncertain. V lost 5 bases and J lost 4, with 8 bases in between. Germline V gene data show CDR1 as SNHLY and CDR2 as FYNNEI. This CDR3 region has 12 residues.

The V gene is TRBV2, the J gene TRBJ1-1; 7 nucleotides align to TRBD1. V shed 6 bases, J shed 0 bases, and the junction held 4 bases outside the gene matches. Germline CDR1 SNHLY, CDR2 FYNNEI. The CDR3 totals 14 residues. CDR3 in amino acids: CASRPTGLNTEAFF. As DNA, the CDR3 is TGTGCCAGCAGGCCGACAGGGTTGAACACTGAAGCTTTCTTT.

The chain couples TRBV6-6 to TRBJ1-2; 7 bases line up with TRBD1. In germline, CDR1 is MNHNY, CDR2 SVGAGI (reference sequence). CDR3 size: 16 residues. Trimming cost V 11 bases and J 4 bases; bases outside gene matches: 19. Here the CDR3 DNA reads TGTGCCGGACACGGACAGCAGGGGGAAGGTAGCTATGGCTACACCTTC. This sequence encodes CAGHGQQGEGSYGYTF.

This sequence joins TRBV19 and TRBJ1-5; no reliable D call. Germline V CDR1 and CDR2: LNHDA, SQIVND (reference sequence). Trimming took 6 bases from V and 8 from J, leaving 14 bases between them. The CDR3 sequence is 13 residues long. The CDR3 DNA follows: TGTGCCAGTAGCACAAGTCGGTGGGAGCCCCAGCATTTT. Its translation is CASSTSRWEPQHF. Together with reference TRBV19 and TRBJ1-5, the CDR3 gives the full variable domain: DGGITQSPKYLFRKEGQNVTLSCEQNLNHDAMYWYRQDPGQGLRLIYYSQIVNDFQKGDIAEGYSVSREKKESFPLTVTSAQKNPTAFYLCASSTSRWEPQHFGDGTRLSIL.

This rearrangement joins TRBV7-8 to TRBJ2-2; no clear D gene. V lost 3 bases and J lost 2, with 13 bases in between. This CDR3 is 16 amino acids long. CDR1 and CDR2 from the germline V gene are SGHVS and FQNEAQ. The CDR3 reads CASSLDGGINTGELFF. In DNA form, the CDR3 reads TGTGCCAGCAGCTTGGATGGCGGAATTAACACCGGGGAGCTGTTTTTT. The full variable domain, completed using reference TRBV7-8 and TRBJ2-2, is GAGVSQSPRYKVAKRGQDVALRCDPISGHVSLFWYQQALGQGPEFLTYFQNEAQLDKSGLPSDRFFAERPEGSVSTLKIQRTQQEDSAVYLCASSLDGGINTGELFFGEGSRLTVL.

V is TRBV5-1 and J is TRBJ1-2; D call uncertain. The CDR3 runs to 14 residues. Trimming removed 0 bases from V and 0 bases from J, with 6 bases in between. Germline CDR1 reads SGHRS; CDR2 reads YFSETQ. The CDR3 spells CASSLDKANYGYTF. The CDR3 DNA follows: TGCGCCAGCAGCTTGGACAAGGCTAACTATGGCTACACCTTC.

CDR3 in DNA: TGTGCCAGCTCACCAGTCTCCTGGGAAAAACTGTTTTTT. Its protein is CASSPVSWEKLFF. The chain employs TRBV18 and TRBJ1-4; no definite D call. Germline-derived CDR1 and CDR2 are KGHSH and LQKENI. This CDR3 comprises 13 residues. V lost 2 bases, J lost 8 bases, and 9 bases lay in between.

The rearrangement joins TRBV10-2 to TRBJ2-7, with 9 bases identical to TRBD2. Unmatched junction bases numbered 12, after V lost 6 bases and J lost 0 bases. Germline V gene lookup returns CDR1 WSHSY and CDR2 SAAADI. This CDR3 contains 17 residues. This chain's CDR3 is CASRARSPGLASYEQYF. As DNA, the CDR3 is TGCGCCAGCAGAGCTCGGTCTCCGGGACTAGCCTCCTACGAGCAGTACTTC.

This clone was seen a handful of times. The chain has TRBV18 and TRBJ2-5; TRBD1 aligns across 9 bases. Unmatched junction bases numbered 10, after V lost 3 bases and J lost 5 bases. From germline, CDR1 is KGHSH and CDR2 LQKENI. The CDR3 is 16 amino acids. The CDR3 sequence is CASSPRPGQGEETQYF. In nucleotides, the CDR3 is TGTGCCAGCTCACCTCGACCGGGACAGGGTGAGGAGACCCAGTACTTC.

CDR3 region: CASSPYYGDTAMNTEAFF. The DNA of the CDR3 is TGTGCCAGCAGCCCGTACTATGGGGACACTGCCATGAACACTGAAGCTTTCTTT. The genes are TRBV7-9 and TRBJ1-1, with a tentative D call TRBD1 (6 bases). The CDR3 is 18 residues long. Looked up from germline, CDR1 is SEHNR and CDR2 is FQNEAQ (reference sequence). V gave up 5 bases and J gave up 0 bases, with 22 bases separating them.

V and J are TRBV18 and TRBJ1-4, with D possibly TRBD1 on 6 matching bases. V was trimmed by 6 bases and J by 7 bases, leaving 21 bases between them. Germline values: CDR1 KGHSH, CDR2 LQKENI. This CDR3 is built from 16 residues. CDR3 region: CASSPRSGTRGEKLFF. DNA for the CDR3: TGTGCCAGCTCCCCAAGGAGCGGGACAAGGGGTGAAAAACTGTTTTTT.

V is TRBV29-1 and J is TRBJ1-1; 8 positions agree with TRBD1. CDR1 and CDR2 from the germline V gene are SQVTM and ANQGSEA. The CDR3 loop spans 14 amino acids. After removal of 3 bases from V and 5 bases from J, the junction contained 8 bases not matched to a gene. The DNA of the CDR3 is TGCAGCGTTGATTCACAGGGGGTTTGGACTGAAGCTTTCTTT. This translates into CSVDSQGVWTEAFF.

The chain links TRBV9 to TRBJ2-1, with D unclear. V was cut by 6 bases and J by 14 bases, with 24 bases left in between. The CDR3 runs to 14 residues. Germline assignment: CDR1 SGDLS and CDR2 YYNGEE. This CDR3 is CASTYGSDGARKFF. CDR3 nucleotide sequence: TGTGCCAGCACCTATGGTTCCGATGGAGCCCGCAAGTTCTTC. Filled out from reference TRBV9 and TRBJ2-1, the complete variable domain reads DSGVTQTPKHLITATGQRVTLRCSPRSGDLSVYWYQQSLDQGLQFLIQYYNGEERAKGNILERFSAQQFPDLHSELNLSSLELGDSALYFCASTYGSDGARKFFGPGTRLTVL.

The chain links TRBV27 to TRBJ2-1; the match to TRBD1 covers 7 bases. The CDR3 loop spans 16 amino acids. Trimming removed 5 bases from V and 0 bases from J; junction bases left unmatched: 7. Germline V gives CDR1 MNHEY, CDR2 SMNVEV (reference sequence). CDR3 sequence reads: CASSNRRDSSYNEQFF. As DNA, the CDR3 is TGTGCCAGCAGTAACCGCCGGGACAGCTCCTACAATGAGCAGTTCTTC.

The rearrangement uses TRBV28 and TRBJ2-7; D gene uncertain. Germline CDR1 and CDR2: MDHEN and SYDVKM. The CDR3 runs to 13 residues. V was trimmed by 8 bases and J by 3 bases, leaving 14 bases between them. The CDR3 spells CASSPPGVYEQYF. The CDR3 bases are TGTGCCAGCTCGCCCCCCGGTGTCTACGAGCAGTACTTC.

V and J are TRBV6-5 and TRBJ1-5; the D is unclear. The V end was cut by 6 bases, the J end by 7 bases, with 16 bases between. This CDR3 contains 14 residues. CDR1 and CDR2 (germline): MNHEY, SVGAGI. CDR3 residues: CASSPRPGRQPQHF. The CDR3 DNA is TGTGCCAGCAGCCCAAGGCCCGGGAGGCAGCCCCAGCATTTT.

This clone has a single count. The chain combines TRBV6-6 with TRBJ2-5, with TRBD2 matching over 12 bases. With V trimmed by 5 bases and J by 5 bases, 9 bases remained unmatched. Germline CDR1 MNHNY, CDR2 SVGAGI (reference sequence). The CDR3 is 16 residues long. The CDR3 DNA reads TGTGCCAGCAGTACCCCTAGCGGGGGGGCGTGGGAGACCCAGTACTTC. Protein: CASSTPSGGAWETQYF.

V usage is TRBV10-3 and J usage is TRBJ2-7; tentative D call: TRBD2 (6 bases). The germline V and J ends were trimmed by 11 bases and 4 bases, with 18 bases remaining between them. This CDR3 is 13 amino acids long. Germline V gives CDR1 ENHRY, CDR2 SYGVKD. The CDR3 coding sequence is TGTGCCTCCGGGCCAGCAGGGACTTACGAGCAGTACTTC. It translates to CASGPAGTYEQYF.

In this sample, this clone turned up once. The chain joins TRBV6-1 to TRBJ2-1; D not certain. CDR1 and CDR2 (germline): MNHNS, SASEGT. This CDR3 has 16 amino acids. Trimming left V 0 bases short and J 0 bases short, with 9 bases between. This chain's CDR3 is CASSEARSVSYNEQFF. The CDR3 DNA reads TGTGCCAGCAGTGAAGCGCGGTCAGTCTCCTACAATGAGCAGTTCTTC.

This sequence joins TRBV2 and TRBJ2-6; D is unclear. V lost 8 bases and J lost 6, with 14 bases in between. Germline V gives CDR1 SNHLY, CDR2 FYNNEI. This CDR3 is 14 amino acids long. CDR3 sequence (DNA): TGTGCCAGCGCCGCAAACCGAGCGGCCAACGTCCTGACTTTC. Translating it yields CASAANRAANVLTF.

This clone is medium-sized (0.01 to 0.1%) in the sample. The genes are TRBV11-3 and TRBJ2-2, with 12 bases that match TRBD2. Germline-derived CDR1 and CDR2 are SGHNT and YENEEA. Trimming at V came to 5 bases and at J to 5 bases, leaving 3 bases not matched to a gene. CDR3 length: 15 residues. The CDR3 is CASSAGTSGTGELFF. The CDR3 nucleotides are TGTGCCAGCAGCGCCGGGACTAGCGGGACCGGGGAGCTGTTTTTT.

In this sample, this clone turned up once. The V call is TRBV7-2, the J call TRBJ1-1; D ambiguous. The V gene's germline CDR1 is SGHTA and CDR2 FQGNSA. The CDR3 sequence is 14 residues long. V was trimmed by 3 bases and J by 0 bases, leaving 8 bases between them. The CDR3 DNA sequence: TGTGCCAGCAGCTTGTTTCAGCTGAACACTGAAGCTTTCTTT. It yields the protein CASSLFQLNTEAFF.

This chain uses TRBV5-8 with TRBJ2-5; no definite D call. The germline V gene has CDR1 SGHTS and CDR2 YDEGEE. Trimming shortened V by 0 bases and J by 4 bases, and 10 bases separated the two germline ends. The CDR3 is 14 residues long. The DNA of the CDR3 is TGTGCCAGCAGCTTGGCAGGCAGCACAGAGACCCAGTACTTC. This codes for CASSLAGSTETQYF.

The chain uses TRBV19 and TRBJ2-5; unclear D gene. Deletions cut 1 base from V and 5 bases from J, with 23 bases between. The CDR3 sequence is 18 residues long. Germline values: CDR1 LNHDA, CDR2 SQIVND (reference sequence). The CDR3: CASSIAAFDTEGIETQYF. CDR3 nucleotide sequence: TGTGCCAGTAGTATAGCAGCCTTCGACACGGAAGGGATTGAGACCCAGTACTTC. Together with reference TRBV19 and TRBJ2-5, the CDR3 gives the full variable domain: DGGITQSPKYLFRKEGQNVTLSCEQNLNHDAMYWYRQDPGQGLRLIYYSQIVNDFQKGDIAEGYSVSREKKESFPLTVTSAQKNPTAFYLCASSIAAFDTEGIETQYFGPGTRLLVL.

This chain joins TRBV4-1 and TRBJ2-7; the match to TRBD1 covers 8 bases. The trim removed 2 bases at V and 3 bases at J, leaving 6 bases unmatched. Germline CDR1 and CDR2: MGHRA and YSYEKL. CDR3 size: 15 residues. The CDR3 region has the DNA TGCGCCAGCAGCCAAAATGTGGGACAGGACTACGAGCAGTACTTC. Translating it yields CASSQNVGQDYEQYF.

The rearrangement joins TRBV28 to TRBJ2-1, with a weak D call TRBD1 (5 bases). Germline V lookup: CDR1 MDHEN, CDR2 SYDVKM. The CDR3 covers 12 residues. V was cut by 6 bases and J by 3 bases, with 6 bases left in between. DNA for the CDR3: TGTGCCAGCAGGGACATCTACAATGAGCAGTTCTTC. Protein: CASRDIYNEQFF.

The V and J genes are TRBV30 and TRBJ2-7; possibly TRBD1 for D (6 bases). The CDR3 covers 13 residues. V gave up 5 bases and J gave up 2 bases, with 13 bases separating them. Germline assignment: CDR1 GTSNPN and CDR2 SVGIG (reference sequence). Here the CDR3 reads CAWSVGAAYEQYF. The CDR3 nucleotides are TGTGCCTGGTCGGTGGGGGCCGCCTACGAGCAGTACTTC.

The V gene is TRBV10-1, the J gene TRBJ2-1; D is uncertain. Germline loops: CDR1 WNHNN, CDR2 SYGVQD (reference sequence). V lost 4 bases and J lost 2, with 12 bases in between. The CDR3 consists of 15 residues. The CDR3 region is CASSAGPAPYNEQFF. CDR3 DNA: TGCGCCAGCAGTGCAGGTCCGGCCCCCTACAATGAGCAGTTCTTC.

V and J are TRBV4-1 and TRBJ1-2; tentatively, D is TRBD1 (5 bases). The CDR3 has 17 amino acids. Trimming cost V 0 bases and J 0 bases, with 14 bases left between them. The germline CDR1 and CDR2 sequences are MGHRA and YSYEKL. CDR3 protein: CASSQERGRSSNYGYTF. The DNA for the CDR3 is TGCGCCAGCAGCCAAGAGAGGGGAAGGAGCTCTAACTATGGCTACACCTTC.